This TCR beta chain stems from a study of cytomegalovirus exposure and HLA in healthy donors. The study's findings and limits: A few V segments could not be told apart, such as TRBV6-2 and TRBV6-3, and were left out. Investigators reported approximately 150 TCR beta chains as tied to cytomegalovirus.

Notes on this clone: Its antigen is currently unknown.

Researchers ran the PCR with 60 Vbeta and 13 Jbeta primers. Here immunoSEQ multiplex PCR was the method, and the copy in TCRdb shows in-frame clones only, minus some. The sample holds about 160,000 clones, roughly four fifths seen once. With 2 bases clipped from V and 3 bases from J, the junction kept 5 bases outside the gene matches. Germline V gene data show CDR1 as SGHRS and CDR2 as YFSETQ. This CDR3 contains 15 residues. The gene calls are TRBV5-1 and TRBJ2-5, with 9 bases lining up with TRBD2. This TCR derives from a male donor in good health and CMV-seropositive. The sequencing sample was made of PBMCs. The CDR3 DNA is TGCGCCAGCAGCTTTGGGCGGGGGGGCGAAGAGACCCAGTACTTC. Translation gives CASSFGRGGEETQYF.